Listed below are T cell receptor beta chains from one sample, sequenced in a study of T-cell reconstitution after alpha-beta-depleted transplantation in children. TCRdb processed the PCR reads anew with MiXCR; each CDR3 protein has one entry. The sample lists roughly 300,000 distinct CDR3 sequences; 9.5% to 13% were seen once. The source material was peripheral blood, sampled 180 days after TCRalphabeta/CD19-depleted stem cell transplant. These receptors all come from a male patient aged 2-10 years who had a stem cell transplant for chronic granulomatous disease, so the T cells may come from the graft donor. Each CDR3 is given with its conserved first and last residue. A D gene is named only where the DNA matches it firmly. Not every row has a clone size; where given, it reads once, few, many or a size class.

D | J | V | size | DNA | CDR3
NA | TRBJ2-1 | TRBV11-2 | many | TGTGCCAGCAGCTTACCCCGGGGGGCTGGAGGAAGGGTTTACAATGAGCAGTTCTTC | CASSLPRGAGGRVYNEQFF
NA | TRBJ1-2 | TRBV29-1 | many | TGCAGCGTTGAGAGACAGCCATATGGCTACACCTTC | CSVERQPYGYTF
NA | TRBJ1-2 | TRBV9 | many | TGTGCCAGCAGCCCCGGGTCGGGAGCTAACTATGGCTACACCTTC | CASSPGSGANYGYTF
NA | TRBJ2-7 | TRBV18 | many | TGTGCCAGCTCCCTGGTACAGGTTGGGTCGGGTTTCTCCGAGCAGTACTTC | CASSLVQVGSGFSEQYF
TRBD1 | TRBJ2-2 | TRBV18 | many | TGTGCCAGCTCATCGGACAGGGGTGGTAACACCGGGGAGCTGTTTTTT | CASSSDRGGNTGELFF
NA | TRBJ1-5 | TRBV6-1 | NA | TGTGCCAGCACCGTTTTCCTGGTGAGTCGGAATCAGCCCCAGCATTTT | CASTVFLVSRNQPQHF
TRBD1 | TRBJ2-3 | TRBV20-1 | many | TGCAGTGCTACCGGACAGGGGGCCGGCGGAGCTAGCACAGATACGCAGTATTTT | CSATGQGAGGASTDTQYF
TRBD1 | TRBJ1-5 | TRBV20-1 | many | TGCAGTGCTAACAGGGGGTCGTTACTGAATCAGCCCCAGCATTTT | CSANRGSLLNQPQHF
TRBD1 | TRBJ1-6 | TRBV3-1 | NA | TGTGCCAGCAGCGTGGGACAGAATAAGATCTATAATTCACCCCTCCACTTT | CASSVGQNKIYNSPLHF
NA | TRBJ2-6 | TRBV5-6 | many | TGTGCCAGCAGCCCGGGGGGCGTCTCTGGGGCCAACGTCCTGACTTTC | CASSPGGVSGANVLTF
NA | TRBJ2-4 | TRBV6-2/TRBV6-3 | many | TGTGCCAGCAGTTATTCAACAGGGTCGGGAAACCTCATTCAGTACTTC | CASSYSTGSGNLIQYF
NA | TRBJ2-1 | TRBV28 | many | TGTGCCAGCAGTCTGGACTTGTCCTACAATGAGCAGTTCTTC | CASSLDLSYNEQFF
TRBD1 | TRBJ2-1 | TRBV19 | NA | TGTGCCAGCCAGAGTAGGGGGCGAGATGAGCAGTTCTTC | CASQSRGRDEQFF
NA | TRBJ2-3 | TRBV7-3 | many | TGTGCCAGCAGCTTAGATGGCCCGCGACTAGGCACAGATACGCAGTATTTT | CASSLDGPRLGTDTQYF
TRBD1 | TRBJ1-5 | TRBV28 | few | TGTGCCAGCAGTCAATCCCGGATCGGGACAGAAAATCAGCCCCAGCATTTT | CASSQSRIGTENQPQHF
NA | TRBJ2-2 | TRBV29-1 | many | TGCAGCGTTGTCCTCTTAGGTAACATCGCCGGGGAGCTGTTTTTT | CSVVLLGNIAGELFF
TRBD2 | TRBJ2-7 | TRBV30 | NA | TGTGCCTGGAGTGTACTCGGGGGACTAGCGGAAACCTACGAGCAGTACTTC | CAWSVLGGLAETYEQYF
TRBD1 | TRBJ1-2 | TRBV12-3/TRBV12-4 | many | TGTGCCAGCAGTCCCGGGACAGGCCTGAACACCTTC | CASSPGTGLNTF
TRBD2 | TRBJ2-7 | TRBV12-3/TRBV12-4 | many | TGTGCCAGCAACGGACTAGCGGGGGGGCACGAGCAGTACTTC | CASNGLAGGHEQYF
NA | TRBJ2-5 | TRBV7-9 | many | TGTGCCAGCAGCTTGCCTTTGCGGATCCAAGAGACCCAGTACTTC | CASSLPLRIQETQYF
NA | TRBJ2-1 | TRBV4-3 | many | TGCGCCAGCAGCCAAGATGGGGCAAACCCCGGGAATGAGCAGTTCTTC | CASSQDGANPGNEQFF
TRBD2 | TRBJ2-7 | TRBV10-3 | few | TGTGCCATCAGGGATCGGGGGAGAGGGACTAGCGGGTACGAGCAGTACTTC | CAIRDRGRGTSGYEQYF
TRBD1 | TRBJ2-5 | TRBV28 | few | TGTGCCAGCAGTTTGGGGACAGTCCAAGAGACCCAGTACTTC | CASSLGTVQETQYF
NA | TRBJ2-1 | TRBV29-1 | many | TGCAGCGTTGACTGGTCCTACAATGAGCAGTTCTTC | CSVDWSYNEQFF
TRBD2 | TRBJ2-1 | TRBV11-1 | many | TGTGCCAGCAGCTCTCCCGTTACTAGCGGGTACTCCTACAATGAGCAGTTCTTC | CASSSPVTSGYSYNEQFF
TRBD1 | TRBJ1-5 | TRBV15 | many | TGTGCCACCAGCAGATCGGGACAGGAGTGGTATCAGCCCCAGCATTTT | CATSRSGQEWYQPQHF
NA | TRBJ2-1 | TRBV7-6 | many | TGTGCCAGCAGCTTAGTCAACTACAATGAGCAGTTCTTC | CASSLVNYNEQFF
NA | TRBJ2-7 | TRBV3-1 | few | TGTGCCAGCAGCCAAGGGACTACGGTAGTTTACGAGCAGTACTTC | CASSQGTTVVYEQYF
NA | TRBJ2-7 | TRBV7-2 | many | TGTGCCAGCCGCCGCGGCGAGGGTACCTACGAGCAGTACTTC | CASRRGEGTYEQYF
NA | TRBJ2-3 | TRBV5-1 | many | TGCGCCAGCAGCGGCAACCCCGGGACACAACTCACAGATACGCAGTATTTT | CASSGNPGTQLTDTQYF
NA | TRBJ2-7 | TRBV20-1 | many | TGCAGTGCTCTCGACAGGCTGAGGACTGGAACCTACGAGCAGTACTTC | CSALDRLRTGTYEQYF
NA | TRBJ2-7 | TRBV12-3/TRBV12-4 | many | TGTGCCAGCAGTTTCGGGGTGGGGAACGAGCAGTACTTC | CASSFGVGNEQYF
NA | TRBJ2-3 | TRBV7-3 | many | TGTGCCAGCAGCCCTACTACTAATCGCCCAGATACGCAGTATTTT | CASSPTTNRPDTQYF
NA | TRBJ1-2 | TRBV29-1 | many | TGCAGCGTTGAGGCAGGCCACCTTAACTATGGCTACACCTTC | CSVEAGHLNYGYTF
NA | TRBJ2-1 | TRBV20-1 | NA | TGCTGTGCTAGATCTTTAGCGGTTAGCTCCTACAATGAGCAGTTCTTC | CCARSLAVSSYNEQFF
NA | TRBJ2-7 | TRBV20-1 | many | TGCAGTGCTAGAGATCCCATAGCGGCCCCCGGGTACGAGCAGTACTTC | CSARDPIAAPGYEQYF
TRBD1 | TRBJ1-2 | TRBV18 | many | TGTGCCAGCTCATCGGGACAGGGGTATGGAGGCTACACCTTC | CASSSGQGYGGYTF
TRBD2 | TRBJ2-7 | TRBV7-9 | many | TGTGCCAGCAGCCGAGAACTAGCGGGGGATAACGAGCAGTACTTC | CASSRELAGDNEQYF
TRBD1 | TRBJ2-5 | TRBV24-1 | many | TGTGCCACCAGTGAGGTGACAGGGGGAGCCCAAGAGACCCAGTACTTC | CATSEVTGGAQETQYF
NA | TRBJ2-1 | TRBV7-2 | many | TGTGCCAGCAGCTTAATTCTTAGCCCAAACAATGAGCAGTTCTTC | CASSLILSPNNEQFF
NA | TRBJ2-1 | TRBV6-2/TRBV6-3 | few | TGTGCCAGCAGTTACCTACAGAGCTCCTACAATGAGCAGTTCTTC | CASSYLQSSYNEQFF
NA | TRBJ2-6 | TRBV29-1 | few | TGCAGCGTTGAAGGGGCTGGGGCCAACGTCCTGACTTTC | CSVEGAGANVLTF
NA | TRBJ2-3 | TRBV6-4 | many | TGTGCCAGCAGTGAACAGGGCACAGATACGCAGTATTTT | CASSEQGTDTQYF
TRBD1 | TRBJ1-2 | TRBV12-3/TRBV12-4 | many | TGTGCCAGCAGTTCCTATCGGACAGGGCCCTACTATGGCTACACCTTC | CASSSYRTGPYYGYTF
NA | TRBJ2-3 | TRBV15 | many | TGTGCCACCAGCAGAGATTACCGGGCAGATACGCAGTATTTT | CATSRDYRADTQYF
TRBD2 | TRBJ2-1 | TRBV7-8 | many | TGTGCCAGCAGCTCACGGGGGGTGCGACGCAATGAGCAGTTCTTC | CASSSRGVRRNEQFF
NA | TRBJ2-5 | TRBV2 | many | TGTGCCAGCAGGATGGGGACCCAGTACTTC | CASRMGTQYF
TRBD2 | TRBJ2-4 | TRBV6-4 | many | TGTGCCAGCAGTCCAAGGCCCCTGACTAGCGACATCCCGTCGTTAGCCAAAAACATTCAGTACTTC | CASSPRPLTSDIPSLAKNIQYF
NA | TRBJ2-1 | TRBV20-1 | many | TGCAGTGCTAGAGATCCGAGGGCGAAATTTGACAATGAGCAGTTCTTC | CSARDPRAKFDNEQFF
TRBD2 | TRBJ2-1 | TRBV4-1 | NA | TGCGCCAGCAGCCAATACTCAAGCGGGGGGGCCTCTCATGAGCAGTTCTTC | CASSQYSSGGASHEQFF
NA | TRBJ2-6 | TRBV29-1 | many | TGCAGCGTTGAAGGGGCAGCGGGTGACTCTGGGGCCAACGTCCTGACTTTC | CSVEGAAGDSGANVLTF
TRBD1 | TRBJ1-1 | TRBV18 | few | TGTGCCAGCTCATCAGCGACAGGGCGATACACTGAAGCTTTCTTT | CASSSATGRYTEAFF